The entry that follows covers one TCR beta chain sequence. Germline CDR1 is SGHRS and CDR2 is YFSETQ. The CDR3 is 15 amino acids. V lost 0 bases and J lost 1, with 10 bases in between. As originally analysed: Estimation of nucleated cell counts relied on the amplification of reference gene primers. Profiling relied on immunoSEQ multiplex PCR, and the TCRdb table lists in-frame clones only, not all of them. Clonal size and the V and J genes are those of that table, whereas D and trimming came from the DNA. This repertoire shows 180,000 or so clones, 82% found once; its top ten account for roughly 9%. The data are from a study of blood T cell repertoires in COVID-19. Turning to the study itself: Samples representing acute and convalescent COVID-19 were sourced from the United States, Italy and Spain. The analysed material was cDNA or gDNA that came from T cells, B-cell-depleted T cells, or PBMCs.

The sample taken for sequencing was peripheral blood. This sequence joins TRBV5-1 and TRBJ1-1, with D tentatively TRBD1 (5 bases). The TCR was taken from a woman aged 70-85 years with acute or convalescent COVID-19. CDR3 amino acids: CASSLAIGQNTEAFF. CDR3 sequence (DNA): TGCGCCAGCAGCTTGGCCATTGGACAGAACACTGAAGCTTTCTTT.